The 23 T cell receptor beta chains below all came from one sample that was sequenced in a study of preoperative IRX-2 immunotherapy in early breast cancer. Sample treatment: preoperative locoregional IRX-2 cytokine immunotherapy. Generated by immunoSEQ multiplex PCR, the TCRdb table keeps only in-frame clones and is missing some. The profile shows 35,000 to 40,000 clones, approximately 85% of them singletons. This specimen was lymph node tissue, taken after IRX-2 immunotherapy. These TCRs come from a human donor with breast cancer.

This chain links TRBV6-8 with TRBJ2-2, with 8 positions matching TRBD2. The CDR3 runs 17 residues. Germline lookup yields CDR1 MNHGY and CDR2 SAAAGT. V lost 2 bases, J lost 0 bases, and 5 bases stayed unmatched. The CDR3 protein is CASSYGSGTANTGELFF. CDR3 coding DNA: TGTGCCAGCAGTTACGGTAGCGGGACCGCGAACACCGGGGAGCTGTTTTTT.

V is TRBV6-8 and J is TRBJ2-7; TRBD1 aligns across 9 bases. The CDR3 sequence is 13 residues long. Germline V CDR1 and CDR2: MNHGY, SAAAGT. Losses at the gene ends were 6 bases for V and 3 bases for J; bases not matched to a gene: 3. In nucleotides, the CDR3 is TGTGCCAGCAGCAAGACAGGGGGCTACGAGCAGTACTTC. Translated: CASSKTGGYEQYF.

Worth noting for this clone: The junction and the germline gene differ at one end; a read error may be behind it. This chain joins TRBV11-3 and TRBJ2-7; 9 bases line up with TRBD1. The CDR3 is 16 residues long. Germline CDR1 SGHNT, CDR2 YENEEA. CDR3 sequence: CTSSLVGGTGSNEQYF. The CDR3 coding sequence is TGTACCAGCAGCTTAGTAGGGGGGACAGGGAGTAACGAGCAGTACTTC.

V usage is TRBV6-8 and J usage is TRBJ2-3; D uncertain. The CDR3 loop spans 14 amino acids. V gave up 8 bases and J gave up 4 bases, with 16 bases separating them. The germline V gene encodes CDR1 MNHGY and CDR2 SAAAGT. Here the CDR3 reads CASGWQVGADTQYF. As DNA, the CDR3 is TGTGCCAGCGGGTGGCAGGTTGGTGCAGATACGCAGTATTTT.

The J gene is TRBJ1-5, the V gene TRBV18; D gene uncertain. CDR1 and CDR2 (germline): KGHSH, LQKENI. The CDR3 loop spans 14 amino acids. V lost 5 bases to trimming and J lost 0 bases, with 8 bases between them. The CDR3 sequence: CASSSGLSNQPQHF. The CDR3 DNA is TGTGCCAGCTCATCAGGACTTAGCAATCAGCCCCAGCATTTT. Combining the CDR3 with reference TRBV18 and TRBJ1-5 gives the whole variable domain NAGVMQNPRHLVRRRGQEARLRCSPMKGHSHVYWYRQLPEEGLKFMVYLQKENIIDESGMPKERFSAEFPKEGPSILRIQQVVRGDSAAYFCASSSGLSNQPQHFGDGTRLSIL.

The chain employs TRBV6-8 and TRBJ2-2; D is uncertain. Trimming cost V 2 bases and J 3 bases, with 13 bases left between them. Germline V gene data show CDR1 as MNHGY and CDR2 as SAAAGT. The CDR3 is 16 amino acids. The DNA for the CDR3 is TGTGCCAGCAGTTACGGAAAGGGCTGGGACACCGGGGAGCTGTTTTTT. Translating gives CASSYGKGWDTGELFF.

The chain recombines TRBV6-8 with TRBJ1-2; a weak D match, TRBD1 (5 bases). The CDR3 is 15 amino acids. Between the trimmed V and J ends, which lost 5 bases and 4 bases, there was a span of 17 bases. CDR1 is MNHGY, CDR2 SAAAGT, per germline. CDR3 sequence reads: CASSGGQSRFYGYTF. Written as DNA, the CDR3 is TGTGCCAGCAGTGGAGGACAATCCAGATTCTATGGCTACACCTTC.

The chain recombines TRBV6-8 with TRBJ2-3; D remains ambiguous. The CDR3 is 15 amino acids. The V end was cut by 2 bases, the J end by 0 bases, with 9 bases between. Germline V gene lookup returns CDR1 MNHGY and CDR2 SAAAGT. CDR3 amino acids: CASSYGRPSTDTQYF. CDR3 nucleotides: TGTGCCAGCAGTTACGGACGGCCCAGCACAGATACGCAGTATTTT.

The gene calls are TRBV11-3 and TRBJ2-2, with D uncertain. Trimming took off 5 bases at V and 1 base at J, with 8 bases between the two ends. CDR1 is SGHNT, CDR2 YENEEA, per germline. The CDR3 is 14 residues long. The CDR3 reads CASSRSMNTGELFF. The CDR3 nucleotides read TGTGCCAGCAGCCGTTCGATGAACACCGGGGAGCTGTTTTTT. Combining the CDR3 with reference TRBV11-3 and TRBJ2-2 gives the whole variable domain EAGVVQSPRYKIIEKKQPVAFWCNPISGHNTLYWYLQNLGQGPELLIRYENEEAVDDSQLPKDRFSAERLKGVDSTLKIQPAELGDSAVYLCASSRSMNTGELFFGEGSRLTVL.

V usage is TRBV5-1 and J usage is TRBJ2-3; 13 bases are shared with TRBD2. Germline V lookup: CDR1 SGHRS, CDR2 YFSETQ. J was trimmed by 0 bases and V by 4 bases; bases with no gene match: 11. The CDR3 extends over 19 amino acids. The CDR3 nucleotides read TGCGCCAGCAGCCCGGGACCGGGACTAGCGGGGTCTAGCACAGATACGCAGTATTTT. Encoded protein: CASSPGPGLAGSSTDTQYF.

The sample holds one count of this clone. CDR3 DNA: TGTGCCAGCAGCTTAGAAGGACTAGGCTATGGCTACACCTTC. Its translation: CASSLEGLGYGYTF. The V and J genes are TRBV7-7 and TRBJ1-2; D unresolved. The germline gives CDR1 SSHAT, CDR2 FNYEAQ (reference sequence). Trimming removed 1 base at V and 4 bases at J, with 10 bases between. The CDR3 is 14 amino acids.

CDR3 DNA: TGTGCCAGCAGCCCTCGGGACAGAAGAAACAATGAGCAGTTCTTC. Translated, it gives CASSPRDRRNNEQFF. The chain is built from TRBV7-7 and TRBJ2-1, with 7 bases aligning to TRBD1. The trim removed 5 bases at V and 5 bases at J, leaving 9 bases unmatched. The CDR3 loop spans 15 amino acids. CDR1 is SSHAT and CDR2 is FNYEAQ in the germline V gene (reference sequence).

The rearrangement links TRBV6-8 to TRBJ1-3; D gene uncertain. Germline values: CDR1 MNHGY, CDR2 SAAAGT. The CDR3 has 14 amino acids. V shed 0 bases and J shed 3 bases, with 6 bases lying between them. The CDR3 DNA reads TGTGCCAGCAGTTACTCGGGCCTTGGAAACACCATATATTTT. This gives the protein CASSYSGLGNTIYF.

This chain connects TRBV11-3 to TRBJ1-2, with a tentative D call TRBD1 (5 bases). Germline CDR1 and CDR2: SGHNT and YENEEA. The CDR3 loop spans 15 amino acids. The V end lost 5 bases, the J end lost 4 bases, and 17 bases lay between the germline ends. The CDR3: CASSRLWRDGYGYTF. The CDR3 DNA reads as TGTGCCAGCAGCCGACTCTGGCGGGACGGCTATGGCTACACCTTC.

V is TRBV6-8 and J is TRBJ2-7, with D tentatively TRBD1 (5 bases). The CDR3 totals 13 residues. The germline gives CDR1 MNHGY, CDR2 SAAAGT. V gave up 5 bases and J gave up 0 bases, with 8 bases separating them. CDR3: CASSPQGSYEQYF. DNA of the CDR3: TGTGCCAGCAGTCCGCAGGGCTCCTACGAGCAGTACTTC.

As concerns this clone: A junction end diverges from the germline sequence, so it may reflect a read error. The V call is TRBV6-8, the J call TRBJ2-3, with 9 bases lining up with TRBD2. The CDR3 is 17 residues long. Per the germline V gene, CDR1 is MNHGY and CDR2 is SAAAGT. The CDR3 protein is CAISGPSSGEGTDTQYF. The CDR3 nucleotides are TGTGCCATCAGTGGACCCTCTAGCGGGGAGGGAACAGATACGCAGTATTTT.

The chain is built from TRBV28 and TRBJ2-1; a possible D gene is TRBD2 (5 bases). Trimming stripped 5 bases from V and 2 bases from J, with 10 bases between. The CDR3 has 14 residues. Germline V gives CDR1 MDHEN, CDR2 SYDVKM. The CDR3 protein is CASSRTRAYNEQFF. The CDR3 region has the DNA TGTGCCAGCAGTAGAACGAGGGCCTACAATGAGCAGTTCTTC.

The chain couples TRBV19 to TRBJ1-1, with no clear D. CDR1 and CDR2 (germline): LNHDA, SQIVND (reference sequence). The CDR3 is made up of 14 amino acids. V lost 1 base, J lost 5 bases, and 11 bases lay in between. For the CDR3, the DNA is TGTGCCAGTAGTATAGCTGGCAGGCTGACTGAAGCTTTCTTT. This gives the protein CASSIAGRLTEAFF.

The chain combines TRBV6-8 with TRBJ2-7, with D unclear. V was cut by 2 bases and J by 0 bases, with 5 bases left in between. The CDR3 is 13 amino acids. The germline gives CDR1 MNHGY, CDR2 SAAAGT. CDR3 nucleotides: TGTGCCAGCAGTTACCCCAGCTCCTACGAGCAGTACTTC. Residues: CASSYPSSYEQYF.

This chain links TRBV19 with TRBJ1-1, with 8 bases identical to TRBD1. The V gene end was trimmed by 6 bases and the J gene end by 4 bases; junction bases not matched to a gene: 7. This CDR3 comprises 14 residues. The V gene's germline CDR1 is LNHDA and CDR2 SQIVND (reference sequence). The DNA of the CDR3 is TGTGCCAGTAGACCAGGACAGGGAACCACTGAAGCTTTCTTT. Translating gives CASRPGQGTTEAFF.

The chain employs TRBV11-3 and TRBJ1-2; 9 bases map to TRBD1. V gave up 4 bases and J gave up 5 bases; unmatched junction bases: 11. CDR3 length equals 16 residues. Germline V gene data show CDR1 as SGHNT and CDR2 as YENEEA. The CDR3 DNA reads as TGTGCCAGCAGCTCTGCTCCGGGACAGGGCAGTTATGGCTACACCTTC. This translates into CASSSAPGQGSYGYTF.

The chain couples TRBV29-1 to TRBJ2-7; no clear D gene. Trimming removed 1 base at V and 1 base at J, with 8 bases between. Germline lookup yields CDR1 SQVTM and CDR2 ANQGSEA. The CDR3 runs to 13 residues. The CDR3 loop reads CSVEATESYEQYF. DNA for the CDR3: TGCAGCGTTGAAGCTACAGAATCCTACGAGCAGTACTTC.

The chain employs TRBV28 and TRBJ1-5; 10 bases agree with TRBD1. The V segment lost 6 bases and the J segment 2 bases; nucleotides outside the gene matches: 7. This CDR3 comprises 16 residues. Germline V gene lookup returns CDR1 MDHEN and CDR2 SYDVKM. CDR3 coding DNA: TGTGCCAGCAGACGGGACAGGGGACGAGGCAATCAGCCCCAGCATTTT. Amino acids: CASRRDRGRGNQPQHF. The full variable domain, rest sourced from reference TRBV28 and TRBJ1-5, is DVKVTQSSRYLVKRTGEKVFLECVQDMDHENMFWYRQDPGLGLRLIYFSYDVKMKEKGDIPEGYSVSREKKERFSLILESASTNQTSMYLCASRRDRGRGNQPQHFGDGTRLSIL.